This TCR beta chain came from a study of cytomegalovirus exposure and HLA in healthy donors. Broader study findings: A later analysis revealed that TCR association rates differed between HLA loci, peaking at DRB1 and bottoming out at HLA-C.

With 60 Vbeta and 13 Jbeta primers, the PCR was carried out. The method was immunoSEQ multiplex PCR; TCRdb's version includes in-frame clones alone and lacks a portion of them. The sample has tens of thousands of clones, approximately 80% seen once; the top ten hold over 20%. Notes on this clone: Its antigen is undetermined.

The CDR3 length is 16 residues. The ends were cut back, 8 bases at V and 0 bases at J, with 19 bases in the middle. Germline V gene sequence: CDR1 LGHNT, CDR2 FRNRAP. Sequenced sample: PBMCs. V and J are TRBV12-5 and TRBJ1-1, with D possibly being TRBD1 (6 bases). This receptor was identified in a woman aged 45 to 65 in good health and CMV-seropositive. The DNA of the CDR3 is TGTGCTAGTCCCTGGAGACAGGAGACGATGAACACTGAAGCTTTCTTT. Protein product: CASPWRQETMNTEAFF.